Listed below are T cell receptor beta chains from one sample, sequenced in a study of T cell changes during pregnancy in multiple sclerosis. Clones were read by immunoSEQ multiplex PCR, and TCRdb kept only the in-frame ones, dropping some. The sample includes around 45,000 clones, around 90% of them seen just once. The starting material was CD4+ T cells from peripheral blood mononuclear cells, obtained before pregnancy. The receptor source for this set is a female donor with multiple sclerosis, enrolled in a pregnancy study. The CDR3 runs from the conserved cysteine through the conserved F or W.

TRBV25-1,TRBJ1-1,CASSDRVRGRNWVTEAFF
TRBV14,TRBJ2-7,CASSPLSGGLSYEQYF
TRBV9,TRBJ1-6,CASSSLTGANSPLHF
TRBV27,TRBJ1-1,CASSHDRGRGTEAFF
TRBV11-2,TRBJ2-7,CASSLGTGSYEQYF
TRBV15,TRBJ1-6,CATSRGGQGARNSPLHF
TRBV9,TRBJ2-1,CASSVGTGPSNEQFF
TRBV4-2,TRBJ1-1,CASSQIDRVNTEAFF
TRBV2,TRBJ1-4,CASRRDKLNEKLFF
TRBV18,TRBJ1-3,CASSRLTRNLNTIYF
TRBV6-5,TRBJ1-5,CASSWERDQPQHF
TRBV18,TRBJ2-5,CASSPLNSVQQETQYF
TRBV29-1,TRBJ1-1,CSAGLQNTEAFF
TRBV9,TRBJ2-1,CASSPRPRDQNEQFF
TRBV18,TRBJ1-2,CASSSTDYGYTF
TRBV5-1,TRBJ1-4,CASSPDRAKPNEKLFF
TRBV7-9,TRBJ2-5,CASSLASSIETQYF
TRBV10-3,TRBJ2-7,CAISGRTGPGGEQYF
TRBV5-6,TRBJ2-1,CASSPLAGGPYNEQFF
TRBV7-2,TRBJ2-7,CASSLGLQGPYEQYF
TRBV4-3,TRBJ2-1,CASSQFHSAGDEQFF
TRBV30,TRBJ2-1,CAWRRAGDYNEQFF
TRBV14,TRBJ2-5,CASSNYGGFQETQYF
TRBV4-3,TRBJ2-7,CASSQGDRGRDEQYF
TRBV29-1,TRBJ2-3,CSEGERDTQYF
TRBV7-9,TRBJ2-3,CASSFIAGGSTDTQYF
TRBV19,TRBJ1-1,CASSIGDREAEAFF
TRBV10-3,TRBJ1-2,CAISDAQDYGYTF
TRBV7-2,TRBJ2-7,CASSLQRGAYEQYF
TRBV4-1,TRBJ2-3,CASSPWRAGHTLSTDTQYF
TRBV19,TRBJ1-3,CATSSSGNTIYF
TRBV18,TRBJ2-1,CASSRDSQNYNEQFF
TRBV15,TRBJ2-7,CATSHDGGWGQIYEQYF
TRBV10-3,TRBJ2-1,CAIGWTSGYNEQFF
TRBV2,TRBJ2-2,CASSGRGGAVGELFF
TRBV19,TRBJ2-4,CASKEGAQGNIQYF
TRBV11-2,TRBJ1-2,CASSEGQAWSNNYGYTF
TRBV6-1,TRBJ2-3,CASSEGSGTDTQYF
TRBV7-2,TRBJ1-4,CASSDRIKGDNEKLFF
TRBV7-9,TRBJ1-5,CASSQSGAGVQPQHF
TRBV9,TRBJ2-2,CASSVGASGGTGELFF
TRBV21-1,TRBJ2-1,CASRSGGEYNEQFF
TRBV6-1,TRBJ2-3,CASSRGPRTDTQYF